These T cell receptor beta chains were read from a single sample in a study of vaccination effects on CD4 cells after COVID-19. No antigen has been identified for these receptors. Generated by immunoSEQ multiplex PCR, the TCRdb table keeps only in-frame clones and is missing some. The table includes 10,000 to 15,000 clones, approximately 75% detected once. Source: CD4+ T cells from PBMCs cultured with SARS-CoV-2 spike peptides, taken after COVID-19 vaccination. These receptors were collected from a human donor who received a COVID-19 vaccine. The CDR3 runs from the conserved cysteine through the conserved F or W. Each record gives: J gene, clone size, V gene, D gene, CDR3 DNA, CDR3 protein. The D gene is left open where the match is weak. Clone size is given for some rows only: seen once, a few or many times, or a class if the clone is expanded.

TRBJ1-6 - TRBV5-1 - TGCGCCAGCAGCTTGGGACAGATAGGTTCACCCCTCCACTTT CASSLGQIGSPLHF
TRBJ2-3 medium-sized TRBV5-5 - TGTGCCAGCAGCTTGGGATTAGATACGCAGTATTTT CASSLGLDTQYF
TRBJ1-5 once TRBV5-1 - TGCGCCAGCAGCTTCAACAGGCTTAGCAATCAGCCCCAGCATTTT CASSFNRLSNQPQHF
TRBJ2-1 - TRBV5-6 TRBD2 TGTGCCAGCAGCTTGGATGGCGGGAGCGTCTACAATGAGCAGTTCTTC CASSLDGGSVYNEQFF
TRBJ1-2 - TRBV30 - TGTGCCTGGAGTGTAAAGGGGGGCTATGGCTACACCTTC CAWSVKGGYGYTF
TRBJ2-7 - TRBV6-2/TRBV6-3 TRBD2 TGTGCCAGCAGTTACGACGGACTAGCCTTCTACGAGCAGTACTTC CASSYDGLAFYEQYF
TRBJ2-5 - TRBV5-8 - TGTGCCAGCAGTAAAGCGCAGGGGAACCAAGAGACCCAGTACTTC CASSKAQGNQETQYF
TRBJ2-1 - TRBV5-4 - TGTGCCAGCACCCTACAGGGACCTCGCCCGGGGAATGAGCAGTTCTTC CASTLQGPRPGNEQFF
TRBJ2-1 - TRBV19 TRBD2 TGTGCCAGTAGTATAGCGGGGACTAGCGGGACCAATGAGCAGTTCTTC CASSIAGTSGTNEQFF
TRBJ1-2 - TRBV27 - TGTGCCAGCAGTTTATTCTCCGGGGCATCCTATGGCTACACCTTC CASSLFSGASYGYTF
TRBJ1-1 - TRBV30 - TGTGCCTGGAGTTCCAACGTGAACACTGAAGCTTTCTTT CAWSSNVNTEAFF
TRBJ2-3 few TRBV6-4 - TGTGCCAGCAGTGAGAGCTGGGCAGATACGCAGTATTTT CASSESWADTQYF
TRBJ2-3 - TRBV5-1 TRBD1 TGCGCCAGCAGCTCGCAGGGACAGGGGGCGACAGATACGCAGTATTTT CASSSQGQGATDTQYF
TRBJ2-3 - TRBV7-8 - TGTGCCAGCAGCTTATGGGGTAGCACTAGCACAGATACGCAGTATTTT CASSLWGSTSTDTQYF
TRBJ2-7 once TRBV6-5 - TGTGCCAGCAGTTTCCTCCGACAGGGAGGCGAGCAGTACTTC CASSFLRQGGEQYF
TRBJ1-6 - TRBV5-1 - TGCGCCAGCAAAACAACAGGGAATTCACCCCTCCACTTT CASKTTGNSPLHF
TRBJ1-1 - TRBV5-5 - TGTGCCAGCAGCTTGGAGGGGAGCATGAACACTGAAGCTTTCTTT CASSLEGSMNTEAFF
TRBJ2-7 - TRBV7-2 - TGTGCCAGCAGCCCTCCGGACAGCCCCTACGAGCAGTACTTC CASSPPDSPYEQYF
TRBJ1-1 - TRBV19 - TGTGCCAGTAGTAGTAAGGGGGACACTGAAGCTTTCTTT CASSSKGDTEAFF
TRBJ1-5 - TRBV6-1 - TGTGCCAGCAGTGAGATGGGGGTCAATCAGCCCCAGCATTTT CASSEMGVNQPQHF
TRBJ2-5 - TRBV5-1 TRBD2 TGCGCCAGCAGCTTACTAGCGGGAGGGGAACCCCAGTACTTC CASSLLAGGEPQYF
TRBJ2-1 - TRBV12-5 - TGTGCTAGTGGCCCTGGTAATCGGGGGGCGAAGTACAATGAGCAGTTCTTC CASGPGNRGAKYNEQFF
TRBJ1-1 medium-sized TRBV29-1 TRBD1 TGCAGCGCAAAGGAGTCGGGACAGGGCCCTGAAGCTTTCTTT CSAKESGQGPEAFF
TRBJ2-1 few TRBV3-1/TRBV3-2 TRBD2 TGTGCCAGCAGCCTGGGGACTAGCGGGGGGGAGCAGTTCTTC CASSLGTSGGEQFF
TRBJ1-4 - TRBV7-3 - TGTGCCAGCATCGGGGAGCCTGCAACTAATGAAAAACTGTTTTTT CASIGEPATNEKLFF
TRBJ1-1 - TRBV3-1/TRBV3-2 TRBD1 TGTGCCAGCAGCCTCACCGGGACAGAGAACACTGAAGCTTTCTTT CASSLTGTENTEAFF
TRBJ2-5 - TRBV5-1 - TGCGCCAGCAGCTTGACCGCGGGGCGGGAGACCCAGTACTTC CASSLTAGRETQYF
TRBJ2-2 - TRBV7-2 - TGTGCCAGCAGCTTATATGGGGACACCGGGGAGCTGTTTTTT CASSLYGDTGELFF
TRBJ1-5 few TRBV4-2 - TGTGCCAGCAGCCAAGGCCCACAGGTGTTTAGCAATCAGCCCCAGCATTTT CASSQGPQVFSNQPQHF
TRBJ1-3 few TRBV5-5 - TGTGCCAGCAGAAAAGACACGAACTCTGGAAACACCATATATTTT CASRKDTNSGNTIYF